The sample holds many counts of the clone carrying this T cell receptor (beta chain). The length of the CDR3 is 13 residues. The V gene end was trimmed by 4 bases and the J gene end by 5 bases; junction bases not matched to a gene: 3. Germline CDR1 SGHRS, CDR2 YFSETQ. Time point given: newly diagnosed GD, antithyroid drugs for less than 3 months. PBMCs provided the RNA from which the TCR library was made. HTBI primers from iRepertoire and Arm-PCR of CDR3 regions yielded the TCR beta libraries. As handled by the study authors: Gene usage covered around 62 TRBV and roughly 13 TRBJ segments. TCRdb fed the multiplex PCR reads into MiXCR, producing one record per CDR3 protein. These V and J calls derive from TCRdb rather than the authors' analysis. The data show more than 300,000 distinct CDR3 sequences, around 15% seen once. This sample is part of a study of regulatory T cells in long-lasting Graves disease.

These data are also associated with another study on T cells in Graves' hyperthyroidism and ophthalmopathy.

The chain carries TRBV5-1 and TRBJ2-1; 7 nucleotides line up with TRBD1. The receptor comes from a woman aged 18-35 years with Graves disease. The sample was peripheral blood mononuclear cells (PBMCs), taken at new diagnosis, from a patient treated with antithyroid drugs. CDR3 sequence (DNA): TGCGCCAGCAGCGGGACAGCTCACAATGAGCAGTTCTTC. Amino acids: CASSGTAHNEQFF. The variable domain in full, completed from reference TRBV5-1 and TRBJ2-1, reads KAGVTQTPRYLIKTRGQQVTLSCSPISGHRSVSWYQQTPGQGLQFLFEYFSETQRNKGNFPGRFSGRQFSNSRSEMNVSTLELGDSALYLCASSGTAHNEQFFGPGTRLTVL.